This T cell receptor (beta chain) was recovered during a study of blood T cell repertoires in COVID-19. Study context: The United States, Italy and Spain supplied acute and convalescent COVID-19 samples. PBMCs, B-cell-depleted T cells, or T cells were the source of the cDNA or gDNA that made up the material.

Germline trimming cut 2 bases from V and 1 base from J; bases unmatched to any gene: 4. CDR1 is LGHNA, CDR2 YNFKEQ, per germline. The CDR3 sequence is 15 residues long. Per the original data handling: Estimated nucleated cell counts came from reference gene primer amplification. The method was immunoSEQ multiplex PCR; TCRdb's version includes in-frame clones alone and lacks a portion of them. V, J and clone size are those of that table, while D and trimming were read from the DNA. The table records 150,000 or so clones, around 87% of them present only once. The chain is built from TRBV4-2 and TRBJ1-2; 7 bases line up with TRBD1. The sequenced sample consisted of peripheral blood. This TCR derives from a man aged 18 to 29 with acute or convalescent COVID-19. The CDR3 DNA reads TGTGCCAGCAGCCAATCCGGGACAGATAACTATGGCTACACCTTC. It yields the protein CASSQSGTDNYGYTF.